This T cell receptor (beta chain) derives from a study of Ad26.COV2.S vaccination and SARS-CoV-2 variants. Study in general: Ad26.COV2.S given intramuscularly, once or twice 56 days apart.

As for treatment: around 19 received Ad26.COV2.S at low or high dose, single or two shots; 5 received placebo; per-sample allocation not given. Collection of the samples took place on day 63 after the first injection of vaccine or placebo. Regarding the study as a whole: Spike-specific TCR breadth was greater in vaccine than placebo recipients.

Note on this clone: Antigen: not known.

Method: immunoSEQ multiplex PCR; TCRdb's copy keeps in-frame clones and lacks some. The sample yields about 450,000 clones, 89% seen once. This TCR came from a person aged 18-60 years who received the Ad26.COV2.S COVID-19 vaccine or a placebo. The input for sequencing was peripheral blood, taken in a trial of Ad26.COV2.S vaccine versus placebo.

The CDR3 bases are TGCGCCAGCAGCCCACAACCGGGGGAGTGGAACATTCAGTACTTC. This translates into CASSPQPGEWNIQYF. This chain uses TRBV5-1 with TRBJ2-4, with a weak D call TRBD2 (6 bases). The CDR3 length is 15 residues. V was shortened by 4 bases and J by 7 bases, with 18 bases between the two germline ends. Germline V gives CDR1 SGHRS, CDR2 YFSETQ.